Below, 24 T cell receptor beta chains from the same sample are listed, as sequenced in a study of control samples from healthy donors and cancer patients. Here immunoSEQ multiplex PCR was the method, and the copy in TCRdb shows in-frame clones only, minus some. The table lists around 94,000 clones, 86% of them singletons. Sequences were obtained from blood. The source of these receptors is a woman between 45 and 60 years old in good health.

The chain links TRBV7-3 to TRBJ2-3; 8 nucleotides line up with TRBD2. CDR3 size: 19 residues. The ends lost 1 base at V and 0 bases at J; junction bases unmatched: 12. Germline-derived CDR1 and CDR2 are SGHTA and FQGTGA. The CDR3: CASSLRSGLAGPSTDTQYF. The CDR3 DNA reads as TGTGCCAGCAGCTTAAGATCCGGGCTAGCGGGTCCTAGCACAGATACGCAGTATTTT.

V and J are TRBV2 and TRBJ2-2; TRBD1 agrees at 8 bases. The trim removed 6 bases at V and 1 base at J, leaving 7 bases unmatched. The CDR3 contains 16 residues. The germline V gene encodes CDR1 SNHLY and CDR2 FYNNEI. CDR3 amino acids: CASSTDRGENTGELFF. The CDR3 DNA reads TGTGCCAGCAGCACAGACAGGGGCGAGAACACCGGGGAGCTGTTTTTT. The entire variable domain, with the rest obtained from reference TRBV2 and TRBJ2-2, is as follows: EPEVTQTPSHQVTQMGQEVILRCVPISNHLYFYWYRQILGQKVEFLVSFYNNEISEKSEIFDDQFSVERPDGSNFTLKIRSTKLEDSAMYFCASSTDRGENTGELFFGEGSRLTVL.

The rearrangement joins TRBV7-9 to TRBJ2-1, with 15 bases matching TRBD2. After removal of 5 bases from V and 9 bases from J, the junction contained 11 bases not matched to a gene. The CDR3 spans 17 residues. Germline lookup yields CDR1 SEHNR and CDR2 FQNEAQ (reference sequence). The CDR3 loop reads CASSPGLAGGPHGEQFF. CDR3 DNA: TGTGCCAGCAGCCCTGGACTAGCGGGAGGGCCGCATGGTGAGCAGTTCTTC.

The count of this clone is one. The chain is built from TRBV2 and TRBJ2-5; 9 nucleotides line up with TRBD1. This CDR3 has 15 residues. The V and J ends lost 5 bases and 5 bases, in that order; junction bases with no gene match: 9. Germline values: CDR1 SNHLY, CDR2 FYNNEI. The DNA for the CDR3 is TGTGCCAGCAGTTTGGGACAGGGAATAGGGGAGACCCAGTACTTC. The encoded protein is CASSLGQGIGETQYF.

The CDR3 sequence is CASSSIGTSGSDEQFF. CDR3 sequence (DNA): TGTGCCAGCAGTTCCATAGGGACTAGCGGGAGCGATGAGCAGTTCTTC. The V gene is TRBV28, the J gene TRBJ2-1; 14 nucleotides line up with TRBD2. There are 16 residues in the CDR3. V lost 4 bases to trimming and J lost 8 bases; unmatched junction nucleotides: 7. Germline loops: CDR1 MDHEN, CDR2 SYDVKM. Drawing the rest from reference TRBV28 and TRBJ2-1, the complete variable domain is DVKVTQSSRYLVKRTGEKVFLECVQDMDHENMFWYRQDPGLGLRLIYFSYDVKMKEKGDIPEGYSVSREKKERFSLILESASTNQTSMYLCASSSIGTSGSDEQFFGPGTRLTVL.

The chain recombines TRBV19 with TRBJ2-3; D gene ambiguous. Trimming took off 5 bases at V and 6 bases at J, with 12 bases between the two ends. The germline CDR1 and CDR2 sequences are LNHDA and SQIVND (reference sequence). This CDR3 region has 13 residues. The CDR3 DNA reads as TGTGCCAGTAGTCGGACCAGCCGGGATACGCAGTATTTT. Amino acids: CASSRTSRDTQYF.

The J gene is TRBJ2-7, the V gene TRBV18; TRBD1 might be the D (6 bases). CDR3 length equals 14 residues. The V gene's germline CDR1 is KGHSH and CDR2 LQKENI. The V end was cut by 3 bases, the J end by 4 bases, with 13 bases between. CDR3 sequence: CASSPQTGWYEQYF. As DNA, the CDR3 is TGTGCCAGCTCACCCCAGACAGGATGGTACGAGCAGTACTTC. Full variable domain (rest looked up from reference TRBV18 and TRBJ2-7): NAGVMQNPRHLVRRRGQEARLRCSPMKGHSHVYWYRQLPEEGLKFMVYLQKENIIDESGMPKERFSAEFPKEGPSILRIQQVVRGDSAAYFCASSPQTGWYEQYFGPGTRLTVT.

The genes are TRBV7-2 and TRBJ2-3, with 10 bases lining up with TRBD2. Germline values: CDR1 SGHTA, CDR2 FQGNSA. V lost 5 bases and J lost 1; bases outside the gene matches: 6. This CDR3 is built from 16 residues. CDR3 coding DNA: TGTGCCAGCAGCCCCCGAACTAGCGGGGGCACAGATACGCAGTATTTT. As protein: CASSPRTSGGTDTQYF.

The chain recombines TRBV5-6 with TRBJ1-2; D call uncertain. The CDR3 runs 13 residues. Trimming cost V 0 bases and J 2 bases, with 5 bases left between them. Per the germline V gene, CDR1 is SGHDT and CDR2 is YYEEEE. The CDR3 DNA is TGTGCCAGCAGCTTGGGAGTCAACTATGGCTACACCTTC. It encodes CASSLGVNYGYTF.

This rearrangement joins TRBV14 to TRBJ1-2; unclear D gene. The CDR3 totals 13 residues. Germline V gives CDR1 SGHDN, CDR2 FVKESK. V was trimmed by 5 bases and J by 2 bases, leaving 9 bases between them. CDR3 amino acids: CASSRASNYGYTF. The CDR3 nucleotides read TGTGCCAGCAGCAGGGCGTCGAACTATGGCTACACCTTC.

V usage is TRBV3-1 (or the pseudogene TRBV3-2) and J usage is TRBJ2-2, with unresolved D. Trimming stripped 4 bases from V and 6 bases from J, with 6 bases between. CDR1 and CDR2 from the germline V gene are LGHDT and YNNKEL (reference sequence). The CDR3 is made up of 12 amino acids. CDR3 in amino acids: CASSRAAGELFF. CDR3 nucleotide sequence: TGTGCCAGCAGCCGGGCAGCCGGGGAGCTGTTTTTT.

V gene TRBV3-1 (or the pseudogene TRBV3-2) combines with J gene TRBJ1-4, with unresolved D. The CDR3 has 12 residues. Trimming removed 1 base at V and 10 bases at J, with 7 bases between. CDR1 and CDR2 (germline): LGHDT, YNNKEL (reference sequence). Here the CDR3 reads CASSQGGGKLFF. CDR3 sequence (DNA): TGTGCCAGCAGCCAAGGGGGTGGAAAACTGTTTTTT.

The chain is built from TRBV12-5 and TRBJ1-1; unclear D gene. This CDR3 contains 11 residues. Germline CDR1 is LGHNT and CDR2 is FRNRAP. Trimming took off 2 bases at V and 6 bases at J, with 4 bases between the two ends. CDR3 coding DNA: TGTGCTAGTGGTTTGTACGCTGAAGCTTTCTTT. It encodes CASGLYAEAFF.

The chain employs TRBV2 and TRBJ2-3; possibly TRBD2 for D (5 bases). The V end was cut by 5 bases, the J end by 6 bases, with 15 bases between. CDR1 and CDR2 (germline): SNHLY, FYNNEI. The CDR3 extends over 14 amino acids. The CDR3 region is CASSPRSTGDTQYF. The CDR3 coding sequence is TGTGCCAGCAGTCCACGGAGCACGGGGGATACGCAGTATTTT.

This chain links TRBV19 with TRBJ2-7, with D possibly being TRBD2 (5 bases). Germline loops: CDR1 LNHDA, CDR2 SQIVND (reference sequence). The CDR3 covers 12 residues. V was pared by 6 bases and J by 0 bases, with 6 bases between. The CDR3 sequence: CASRGSSYEQYF. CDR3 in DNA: TGTGCCAGTAGGGGGAGCTCCTACGAGCAGTACTTC. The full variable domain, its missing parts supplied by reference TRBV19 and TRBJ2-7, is DGGITQSPKYLFRKEGQNVTLSCEQNLNHDAMYWYRQDPGQGLRLIYYSQIVNDFQKGDIAEGYSVSREKKESFPLTVTSAQKNPTAFYLCASRGSSYEQYFGPGTRLTVT.

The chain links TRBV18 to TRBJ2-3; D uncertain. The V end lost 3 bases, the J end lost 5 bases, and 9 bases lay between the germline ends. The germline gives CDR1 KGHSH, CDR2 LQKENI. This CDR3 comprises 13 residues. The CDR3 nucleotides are TGTGCCAGCTCACCGGTGGTGGGAGATACGCAGTATTTT. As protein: CASSPVVGDTQYF.

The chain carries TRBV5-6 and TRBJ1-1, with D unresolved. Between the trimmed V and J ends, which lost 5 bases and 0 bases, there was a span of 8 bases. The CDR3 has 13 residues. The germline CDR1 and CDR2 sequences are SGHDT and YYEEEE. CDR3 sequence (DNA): TGTGCCAGCAGGACGGGAATGAACACTGAAGCTTTCTTT. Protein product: CASRTGMNTEAFF.

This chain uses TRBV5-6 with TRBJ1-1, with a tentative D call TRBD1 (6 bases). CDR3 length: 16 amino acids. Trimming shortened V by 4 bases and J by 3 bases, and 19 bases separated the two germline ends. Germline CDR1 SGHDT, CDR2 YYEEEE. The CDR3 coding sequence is TGTGCCAGCAGCCCCGGAGGTTACAGGGAGCACACTGAAGCTTTCTTT. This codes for CASSPGGYREHTEAFF.

The CDR3 sequence: CASSPDEGQGTDTQYF. As DNA, the CDR3 is TGTGCCAGCAGCCCCGACGAGGGACAGGGAACAGATACGCAGTATTTT. V gene TRBV4-2 combines with J gene TRBJ2-3, with TRBD1 matching over 9 bases. The germline CDR1 and CDR2 sequences are LGHNA and YNFKEQ. V lost 4 bases and J lost 3; bases outside the gene matches: 8. The CDR3 runs to 16 residues.

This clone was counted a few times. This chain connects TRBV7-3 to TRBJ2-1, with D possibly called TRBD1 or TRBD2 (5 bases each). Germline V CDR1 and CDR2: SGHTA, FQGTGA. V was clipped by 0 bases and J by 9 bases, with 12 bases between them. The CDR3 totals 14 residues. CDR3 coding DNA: TGTGCCAGCAGCTTAACGCACCTTGGGGGTGAGCAGTTCTTC. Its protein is CASSLTHLGGEQFF.

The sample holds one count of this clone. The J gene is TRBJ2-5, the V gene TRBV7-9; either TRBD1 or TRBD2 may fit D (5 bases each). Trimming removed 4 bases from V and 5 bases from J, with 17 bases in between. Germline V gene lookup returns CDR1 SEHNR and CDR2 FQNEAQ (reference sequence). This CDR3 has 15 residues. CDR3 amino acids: CASSSSRSSGETQYF. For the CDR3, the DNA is TGTGCCAGCAGCTCTAGCAGGAGTTCAGGGGAGACCCAGTACTTC.

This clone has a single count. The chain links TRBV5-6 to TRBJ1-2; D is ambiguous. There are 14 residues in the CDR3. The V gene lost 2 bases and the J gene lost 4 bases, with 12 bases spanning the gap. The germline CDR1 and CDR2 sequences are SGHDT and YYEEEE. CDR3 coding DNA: TGTGCCAGCAGCTTTTTGAATCCTGCCTATGGCTACACCTTC. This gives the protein CASSFLNPAYGYTF.

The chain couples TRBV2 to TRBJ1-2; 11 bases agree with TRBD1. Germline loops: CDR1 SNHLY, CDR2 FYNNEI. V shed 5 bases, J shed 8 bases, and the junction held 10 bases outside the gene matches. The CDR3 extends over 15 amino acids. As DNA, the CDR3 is TGTGCCAGCAGTATCCCGGGACAGGGGGTTCAGGGCTACACCTTC. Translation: CASSIPGQGVQGYTF.

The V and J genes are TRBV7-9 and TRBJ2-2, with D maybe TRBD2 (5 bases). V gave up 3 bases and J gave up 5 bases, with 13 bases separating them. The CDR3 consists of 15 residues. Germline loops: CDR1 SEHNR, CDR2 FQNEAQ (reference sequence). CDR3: CASSFRSLDTGELFF. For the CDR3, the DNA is TGTGCCAGCAGCTTCCGCTCACTAGATACCGGGGAGCTGTTTTTT.